Listed below are T cell receptor beta chains from one sample, sequenced in a study of a mutant IDH1 vaccine in newly diagnosed glioma. Data came from immunoSEQ multiplex PCR; TCRdb stores just in-frame clones and leaves some out. The sample lists some 50,000 clones; about nine tenths were seen once. The input for sequencing was PBMCs, taken from a glioma patient treated with radiotherapy, temozolomide or both. These TCRs come from a man aged 40-49 years with glioma. CDR3s include the opening cysteine and the closing phenylalanine or tryptophan. A D gene is named only where the DNA matches it firmly. Size values are once, few and many counts, or a class for expanded clones, and some rows have none.

TRBJ2-3	TRBV5-4	once	TRBD2	15	CASRPEGTSGRTQYF	TGTGCCAGCAGGCCCGAGGGGACTAGCGGGAGAACGCAGTATTTT
TRBJ2-2	TRBV4-1	.	.	14	CASSHQEGTGELFF	TGCGCCAGCAGCCACCAAGAAGGCACCGGGGAGCTGTTTTTT
TRBJ2-5	TRBV10-3	.	.	15	CAISDPGTPRETQYF	TGTGCCATCAGTGATCCCGGGACTCCCAGAGAGACCCAGTACTTC
TRBJ1-1	TRBV7-8	.	.	12	CASLRLNTEAFF	TGTGCCAGCCTCCGGCTAAACACTGAAGCTTTCTTT
TRBJ2-5	TRBV19	.	TRBD1	15	CASSIGQGALETQYF	TGTGCCAGTAGTATAGGACAGGGGGCCCTTGAGACCCAGTACTTC
TRBJ2-7	TRBV11-2	medium-sized	.	15	CASSEGLPSSYEQYF	TGTGCCAGCAGCGAGGGACTCCCCAGCTCCTACGAGCAGTACTTC
TRBJ1-2	TRBV27	.	.	14	CASSLQGANYGYTF	TGTGCCAGCAGCTTACAGGGAGCTAACTATGGCTACACCTTC
TRBJ2-4	TRBV7-3	.	.	13	CASSFGESGIQYF	TGTGCCAGCAGCTTTGGGGAATCGGGCATTCAGTACTTC
TRBJ1-2	TRBV5-1	.	.	12	CASSRDNYGYTF	TGCGCCAGCAGTAGAGATAACTATGGCTACACCTTC
TRBJ2-3	TRBV4-1	.	TRBD1	14	CASSQDRAGGTQYF	TGCGCCAGCAGCCAAGATAGAGCAGGGGGAACGCAGTATTTT
TRBJ2-5	TRBV7-9	.	TRBD2	15	CASSRRIAGGETQYF	TGTGCCAGCAGCCGCAGGATAGCGGGAGGAGAGACCCAGTACTTC
TRBJ2-3	TRBV9	.	.	14	CASSSRHSTDTQYF	TGTGCCAGCAGCTCGAGACACAGCACAGATACGCAGTATTTT
TRBJ2-2	TRBV4-3	.	.	15	CASSRGYPNTGELFF	TGCGCCAGCAGCCGGGGGTATCCGAACACCGGGGAGCTGTTTTTT
TRBJ1-2	TRBV4-1	.	.	13	CASSQDPQGGYTF	TGCGCCAGCAGCCAAGATCCGCAGGGTGGCTACACCTTC
TRBJ2-1	TRBV5-1	.	.	15	CASSWGPEERNEQFF	TGCGCCAGCAGTTGGGGTCCCGAGGAAAGGAATGAGCAGTTCTTC
TRBJ2-1	TRBV6-5	.	.	15	CASSYGAGFADEQFF	TGTGCCAGCAGTTACGGGGCAGGCTTCGCCGATGAGCAGTTCTTC
TRBJ2-3	TRBV5-1	.	TRBD2	19	CASSLGIIWGGPSTDTQYF	TGCGCCAGCAGCTTGGGGATCATCTGGGGGGGTCCTAGCACAGATACGCAGTATTTT
TRBJ2-7	TRBV19	.	.	14	CASSIGREVYEQYF	TGTGCCAGTAGTATCGGGCGGGAAGTCTACGAGCAGTACTTC
TRBJ1-1	TRBV5-4	.	.	12	CASSILTAEAFF	TGTGCCAGCAGCATTTTAACGGCTGAAGCTTTCTTT
TRBJ2-2	TRBV27	few	.	11	CASRSFGELFF	TGTGCCAGCAGATCGTTTGGGGAGCTGTTTTTT
TRBJ2-7	TRBV6-6	.	.	13	CASSYAQGYEQYF	TGTGCCAGCAGTTACGCCCAGGGATACGAGCAGTACTTC
TRBJ2-3	TRBV5-1	.	TRBD2	15	CASSMTSGSTDTQYF	TGCGCCAGCAGCATGACTAGCGGTAGCACAGATACGCAGTATTTT
TRBJ2-7	TRBV7-8	once	TRBD1	14	CASSERDRVDEQYF	TGTGCCAGCAGCGAACGGGACAGGGTGGACGAGCAGTACTTC
TRBJ2-3	TRBV7-3	.	TRBD1	15	CASRPGTGSTDTQYF	TGTGCCAGCAGGCCAGGGACAGGGAGCACAGATACGCAGTATTTT
TRBJ2-7	TRBV7-2	.	.	14	CASSPAGRFYEQYF	TGTGCCAGCAGCCCCGCTGGACGGTTCTACGAGCAGTACTTC
TRBJ2-7	TRBV11-2	.	.	14	CASSLDAGTYEQYF	TGTGCCAGCAGCTTAGACGCAGGAACTTACGAGCAGTACTTC
TRBJ1-1	TRBV5-4	few	TRBD1	15	CASSPGQDRNTEAFF	TGTGCCAGCAGCCCTGGACAGGACAGAAACACTGAAGCTTTCTTT
TRBJ1-5	TRBV7-8	.	.	15	CASSPQAGNNQPQHF	TGTGCCAGCAGCCCTCAGGCAGGTAACAATCAGCCCCAGCATTTT
TRBJ1-5	TRBV6-1	few	.	18	CASSAAGSSKGSNQPQHF	TGTGCCAGCAGTGCCGCGGGGTCATCCAAGGGTAGCAATCAGCCCCAGCATTTT